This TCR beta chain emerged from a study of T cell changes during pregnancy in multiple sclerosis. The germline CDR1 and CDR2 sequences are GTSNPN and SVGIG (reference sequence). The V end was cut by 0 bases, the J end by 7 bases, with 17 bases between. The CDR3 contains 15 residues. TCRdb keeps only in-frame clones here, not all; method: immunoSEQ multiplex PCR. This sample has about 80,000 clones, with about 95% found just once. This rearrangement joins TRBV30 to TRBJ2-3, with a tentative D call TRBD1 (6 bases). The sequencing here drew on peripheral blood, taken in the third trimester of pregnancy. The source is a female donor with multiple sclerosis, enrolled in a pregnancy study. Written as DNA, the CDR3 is TGTGCCTGGAGTGTCGCGGTAGGGGGTCAAAATACGCAGTATTTT. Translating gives CAWSVAVGGQNTQYF.